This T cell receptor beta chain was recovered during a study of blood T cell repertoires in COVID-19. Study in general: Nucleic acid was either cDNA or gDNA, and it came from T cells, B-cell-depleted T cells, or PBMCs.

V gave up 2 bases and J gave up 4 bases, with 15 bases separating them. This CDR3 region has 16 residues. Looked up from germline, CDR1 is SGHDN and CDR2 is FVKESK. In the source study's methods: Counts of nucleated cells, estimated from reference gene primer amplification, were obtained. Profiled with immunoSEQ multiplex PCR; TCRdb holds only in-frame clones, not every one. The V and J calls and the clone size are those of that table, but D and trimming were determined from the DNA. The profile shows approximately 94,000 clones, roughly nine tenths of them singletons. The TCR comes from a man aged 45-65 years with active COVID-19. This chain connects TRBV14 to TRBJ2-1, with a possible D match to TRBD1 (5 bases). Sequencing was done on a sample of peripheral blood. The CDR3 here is CASSQLRGFTYNEQFF. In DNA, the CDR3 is TGTGCCAGCAGCCAACTAAGGGGATTCACTTACAATGAGCAGTTCTTC.